This T cell receptor beta chain was identified in a study of identical twins. This clonotype has at least ten counts. Its antigen is as yet unknown. Findings of the study overall: Carriage of fewer insertions was seen in abundant cord blood beta clonotypes, whereas memory repertoires showed none.

CDR1 is MGHRA, CDR2 YSYEKL, per germline. The CDR3 sequence is 15 residues long. The junction had 8 bases not matched to a gene; V was cut back by 2 bases and J by 5 bases. TCRdb processed the 5' RACE reads anew with MiXCR; each CDR3 protein has one entry. The sample records about 810,000 distinct CDR3 sequences, roughly 12% being singletons. Each donor was a healthy Caucasian. The sample was also reused in another study, on yellow fever vaccine responses in identical twins.

This chain links TRBV4-1 with TRBJ1-1; 7 nucleotides match TRBD1. The material sequenced was PBMCs. The clonotype was recovered from a woman aged 18-29 years in good health. CDR3 DNA sequence: TGCGCCAGCAGCCAATCGGCCAGGGGGGGGACTGAAGCTTTCTTT. Protein sequence: CASSQSARGGTEAFF.